These 3 T cell receptor beta chains were all obtained from the same sample, sequenced in a study of cytomegalovirus exposure and HLA in healthy donors. With 60 Vbeta and 13 Jbeta primers, the PCR was carried out. Only in-frame clones appear in the TCRdb table, and some are missing; sequencing was by immunoSEQ multiplex PCR. The sample lists fewer than 70,000 clones, about 80% occurring once. Sequenced: PBMCs. Receptors originate from a man aged 40-49 years in good health and CMV-seronegative.

The chain carries TRBV10-3 and TRBJ2-7; 9 bases are a match to TRBD2. J gave up 3 bases and V 2 bases, and 8 bases lay outside the gene matches. From germline, CDR1 is ENHRY and CDR2 SYGVKD. The CDR3 length is 16 residues. The CDR3 nucleotides are TGTGCCATCAGTGAGAGAGGTAGCGGGGGAGTCTACGAGCAGTACTTC. This sequence encodes CAISERGSGGVYEQYF.

The J gene is TRBJ2-2, the V gene TRBV6-5; TRBD2 aligns across 10 bases. Germline CDR1 and CDR2: MNHEY and SVGAGI. The junction had 7 bases not matched to a gene; V was cut back by 1 base and J by 8 bases. The length of the CDR3 is 16 residues. The CDR3 bases are TGTGCCAGCAGTTACTTAGCGGGGGGAATTGGGGGGGAGCTGTTTTTT. Translated, it gives CASSYLAGGIGGELFF.

The chain has TRBV2 and TRBJ2-5, with 7 bases that match TRBD1. Germline CDR1 SNHLY, CDR2 FYNNEI. There are 13 residues in the CDR3. V shed 5 bases, J shed 2 bases, and the junction held 2 bases outside the gene matches. CDR3 sequence: CASSRDSQETQYF. As DNA, the CDR3 is TGTGCCAGCAGTCGGGACAGTCAAGAGACCCAGTACTTC.